The rows below give T cell receptor beta chains drawn from one sample of a study of shared clonotypes between healthy human individuals. Only in-frame clones appear in the TCRdb table, and some are missing; sequencing was by immunoSEQ multiplex PCR. The sample consists of roughly 1.5 million clones, approximately 98% of them appearing once. Sample: naive CD4+ T cells sorted from blood. The receptors derive from a young man in good health. The CDR3 runs from the conserved cysteine through the conserved F or W. Each record gives: V gene, D gene, J gene, clone size, CDR3 DNA, CDR3 protein. The D gene is left open where the match is weak. The size of a clone is reported for some rows only, either as once, few or many, or as a class for expanded clones.

>TRBV29-1|TRBD2|TRBJ2-3|-
TGCAGCGTTGCGAAGAGGCCGGCGGGAGAAAAAGATACGCAGTATTTT
CSVAKRPAGEKDTQYF
>TRBV7-2|TRBD2|TRBJ2-5|-
TGTGCCAGCAGCTTAATATCGGGGGGTCCGGAGACCCAGTACTTC
CASSLISGGPETQYF
>TRBV28|-|TRBJ2-1|-
TGTGCCAGCGGCCCCTACCACAATGAGCAGTTCTTC
CASGPYHNEQFF
>TRBV6-1|TRBD1|TRBJ2-5|-
TGTGCCAGCAGTGAACGGGGGAAGGGTGTCAGGGGGCTCGGAAATGAAGAGACCCAGTACTTC
CASSERGKGVRGLGNEETQYF
>TRBV6-1|-|TRBJ2-7|-
TGTGCCAGCAGTGAAGCTGGCGGCTCTCCTCATCTCTACGAGCAGTACTTC
CASSEAGGSPHLYEQYF
>TRBV4-3|-|TRBJ1-2|-
TGCGCCAGCAGCCAAGATGCCCGGACAGCGAACTATGGCTACACCTTC
CASSQDARTANYGYTF
>TRBV18|-|TRBJ1-5|-
TGTGCCAGCTCACCACAGGGCTCTAATCAGCCCCAGCATTTT
CASSPQGSNQPQHF
>TRBV27|-|TRBJ2-2|-
TGTGCCAGCAGTTTCTTCCCCCCGAACACCGGGGAGCTGTTTTTT
CASSFFPPNTGELFF
>TRBV28|-|TRBJ1-2|-
TGTGCCAGTTTGGGGTTCGGGGCGGATGGCTACACCTTC
CASLGFGADGYTF
>TRBV11-2|TRBD1|TRBJ1-4|-
TGTGCCAGCAGCCCGGGACAGGGAGTGGAAAAACTGTTTTTT
CASSPGQGVEKLFF
>TRBV7-9|-|TRBJ2-1|-
TGTGCCAGCAGCTTCAGGGAAGGCGTAGGGAATGAGCAGTTCTTC
CASSFREGVGNEQFF
>TRBV4-1|-|TRBJ2-6|-
TGCGCCAGCAGCCAAGACCCTTCTGGGGCCAACGTCCTGACTTTC
CASSQDPSGANVLTF
>TRBV5-4|TRBD1|TRBJ2-7|once
TGTGCCAGCAGCTCCGGGACAGGGGTGGGTGAGCAGTACTTC
CASSSGTGVGEQYF
>TRBV6-1|-|TRBJ1-2|-
TGTGCCAGCAGTGAAGGGGCAGGATATGGCTACACCTTC
CASSEGAGYGYTF
>TRBV5-4|-|TRBJ1-1|-
TGTGCCAGCAGCTCAGGGAATATGAACACTGAAGCTTTCTTT
CASSSGNMNTEAFF
>TRBV18|-|TRBJ2-6|-
TGTGCCAGCTCACCAATTAAAGGAGCAAATAGCTCTGGGGCCAACGTCCTGACTTTC
CASSPIKGANSSGANVLTF
>TRBV28|-|TRBJ1-1|-
TGTGCCAGCAGCCAACCTCGGGGATTGGTGAACACTGAAGCTTTCTTT
CASSQPRGLVNTEAFF
>TRBV7-9|-|TRBJ2-5|-
TGTGCCAGCAGCTTAGCGCTCCTCCGAGGACATAGATTTCAAGAGACCCAGTACTTC
CASSLALLRGHRFQETQYF
>TRBV6-6|TRBD2|TRBJ2-1|-
TGTGCCAGCAGTTATGCTAGCGGAAACTACAATGAGCAGTTCTTC
CASSYASGNYNEQFF
>TRBV5-1|TRBD1|TRBJ1-2|-
TGCGCCAGCAGCACCCGGGACAGGGGCGGCTACACCTTC
CASSTRDRGGYTF
>TRBV18|-|TRBJ1-1|-
TGTGCCAGCTCACCCCCGACGAGGACTGAAGCTTTCTTT
CASSPPTRTEAFF
>TRBV13|TRBD1|TRBJ2-2|-
TGTGCCAGCAGCTTGCGATCAGGGGGCTGGACCGGGGAGCTGTTTTTT
CASSLRSGGWTGELFF
>TRBV27|-|TRBJ1-1|-
TGTGCCAGCAGTTTATCAGGGAGTAACACTGAAGCTTTCTTT
CASSLSGSNTEAFF
>TRBV5-8|-|TRBJ1-5|-
TGTGCCAGCAGCGTGAAGCAGCCCCAGCATTTT
CASSVKQPQHF
>TRBV25-1|TRBD2|TRBJ2-1|once
TGTGCCAGCAGTGTGTGGGGGGGGGACAATGAGCAGTTCTTC
CASSVWGGDNEQFF
>TRBV7-9|-|TRBJ2-3|-
TGTGCCAGCGGCCGACTTTTCACAGATACGCAGTATTTT
CASGRLFTDTQYF
>TRBV2|TRBD1|TRBJ2-5|-
TGTGCCAGCAACCGGGACAGTAAAGAGACCCAGTACTTC
CASNRDSKETQYF
>TRBV7-9|-|TRBJ2-1|-
TGTGCCAGCAGCTTCGGGGGCTACAATGAGCAGTTCTTC
CASSFGGYNEQFF
>TRBV19|TRBD2|TRBJ2-5|-
TGTGCCAGTAGTGAAATAGCGGGAAGGAAGGAGACCCAGTACTTC
CASSEIAGRKETQYF
>TRBV18|-|TRBJ2-7|-
TGTGCCAGCTCAACGACAGCGGCCTACGAGCAGTACTTC
CASSTTAAYEQYF
>TRBV7-9|-|TRBJ2-5|once
TGTGCCAGCAGCTTAGGTCAATTCCCTGCCCAGTACTTC
CASSLGQFPAQYF
>TRBV19|TRBD1|TRBJ1-5|-
TGTGCCAGTCATTCTTGGGGACAGGGGTATCAGCCCCAGCATTTT
CASHSWGQGYQPQHF
>TRBV18|TRBD2|TRBJ2-7|-
TGTGCCAGCTCACCTAAACTAGCGGGGAGCTCCTACGAGCAGTACTTC
CASSPKLAGSSYEQYF
>TRBV9|-|TRBJ2-5|-
TGTGCCAGCAGCGTAGAAGGGACCCGATGGGAGACCCAGTACTTC
CASSVEGTRWETQYF
>TRBV15|-|TRBJ2-2|-
TGTGCCACCAGCAGAGATCGGTACACCGGGGAGCTGTTTTTT
CATSRDRYTGELFF
>TRBV18|-|TRBJ1-1|-
TGTGCCAGCTCACCGGGGACTTACACTGAAGCTTTCTTT
CASSPGTYTEAFF
>TRBV11-1|-|TRBJ1-1|-
TGTGCCAGCAGCTTGACATACACTGAAGCTTTCTTT
CASSLTYTEAFF
>TRBV5-1|-|TRBJ1-2|-
TGCGCCAGCAGCGGATTGGACGAGATGGGCTATGGCTACACCTTC
CASSGLDEMGYGYTF
>TRBV27|-|TRBJ1-5|-
TGTGCCAGCAGGACCGGGACACCCAATCAGCCCCAGCATTTT
CASRTGTPNQPQHF